This TCR beta chain came from a study of cytomegalovirus exposure and HLA in healthy donors. Method: immunoSEQ multiplex PCR; TCRdb's copy keeps in-frame clones and lacks some. The sample has about 58,000 clones; roughly 90% are singletons. Findings of the study overall: Listed as cytomegalovirus-associated were 164 TCR beta chains. Reports indicated that the classifier achieved high specificity and sensitivity in diagnosing cytomegalovirus status. In vitro testing confirmed a few CMV-associated chains as specific for CMV antigens.

Regarding this clone: As yet, its antigen is unknown.

CDR1 is LNHDA and CDR2 is SQIVND in the germline V gene (reference sequence). Trimming at V came to 8 bases and at J to 5 bases, leaving 8 bases not matched to a gene. The CDR3 has 15 amino acids. The J gene is TRBJ2-5, the V gene TRBV19; 13 bases line up with TRBD2. This receptor was obtained from a man between 18 and 29 years old in good health and CMV-seronegative. Sequences were obtained from PBMCs. Written as DNA, the CDR3 is TGTGCCAGTGGGGGACTAGCGGGACGAGTGGAGACCCAGTACTTC. Translation gives CASGGLAGRVETQYF.